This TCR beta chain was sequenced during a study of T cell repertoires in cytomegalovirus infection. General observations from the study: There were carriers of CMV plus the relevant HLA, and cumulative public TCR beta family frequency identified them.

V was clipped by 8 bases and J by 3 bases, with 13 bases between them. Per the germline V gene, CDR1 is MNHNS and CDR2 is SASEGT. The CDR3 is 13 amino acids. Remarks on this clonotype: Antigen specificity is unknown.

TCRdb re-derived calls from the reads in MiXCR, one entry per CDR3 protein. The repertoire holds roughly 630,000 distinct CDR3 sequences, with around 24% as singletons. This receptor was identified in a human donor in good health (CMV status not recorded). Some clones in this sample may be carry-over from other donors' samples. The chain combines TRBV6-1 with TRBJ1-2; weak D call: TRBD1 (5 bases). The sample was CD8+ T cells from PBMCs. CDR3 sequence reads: CASAAGTYYGYTF. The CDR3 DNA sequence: TGTGCCAGCGCCGCGGGGACCTACTATGGCTACACCTTC.